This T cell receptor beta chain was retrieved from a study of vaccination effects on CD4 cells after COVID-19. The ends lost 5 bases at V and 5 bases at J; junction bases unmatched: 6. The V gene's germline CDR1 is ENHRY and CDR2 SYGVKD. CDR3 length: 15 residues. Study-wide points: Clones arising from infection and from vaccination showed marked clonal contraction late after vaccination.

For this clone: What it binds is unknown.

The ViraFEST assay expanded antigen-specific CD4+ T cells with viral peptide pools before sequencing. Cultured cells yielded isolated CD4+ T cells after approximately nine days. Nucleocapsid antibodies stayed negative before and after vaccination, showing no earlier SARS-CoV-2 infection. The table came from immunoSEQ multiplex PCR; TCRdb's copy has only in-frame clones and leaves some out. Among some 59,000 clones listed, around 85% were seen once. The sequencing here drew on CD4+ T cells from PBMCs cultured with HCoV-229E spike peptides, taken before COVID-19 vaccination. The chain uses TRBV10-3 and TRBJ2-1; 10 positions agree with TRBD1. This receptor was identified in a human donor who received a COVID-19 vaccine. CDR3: CAISMGQGSHNEQFF. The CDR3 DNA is TGTGCCATCAGTATGGGACAGGGGTCCCACAATGAGCAGTTCTTC.